This entry features one T cell receptor beta chain sequence. The data originate from a study of blood T cell repertoires in COVID-19. Study summary: Sites in the United States, Italy and Spain provided acute and convalescent COVID-19 samples. T cells, B-cell-depleted T cells, or PBMCs provided the cDNA or gDNA that served as material.

CDR3 length equals 16 residues. Germline V gene sequence: CDR1 LNHDA, CDR2 SQIVND (reference sequence). V gave up 5 bases and J gave up 5 bases; unmatched junction bases: 10. Methods used by the authors: The authors estimated nucleated cell counts from reference gene primer amplification. Assay used: immunoSEQ multiplex PCR; TCRdb lists only in-frame clones, some missing. D and trimming were read from the DNA, whereas the V and J calls and clone size are those reported in that table. The repertoire holds 250,000 or so clones, with 90% as singletons. Seattle's cohort entered during active infection and was followed longitudinally.

Sequenced input: peripheral blood. The TCR comes from a woman aged 55-75 years with COVID-19, enrolled during active disease. V and J are TRBV19 and TRBJ2-1, with 9 bases matching TRBD1. The CDR3 here is CASSLQGARTNNEQFF. CDR3 sequence (DNA): TGTGCCAGTAGTCTACAGGGGGCAAGGACAAACAATGAGCAGTTCTTC.